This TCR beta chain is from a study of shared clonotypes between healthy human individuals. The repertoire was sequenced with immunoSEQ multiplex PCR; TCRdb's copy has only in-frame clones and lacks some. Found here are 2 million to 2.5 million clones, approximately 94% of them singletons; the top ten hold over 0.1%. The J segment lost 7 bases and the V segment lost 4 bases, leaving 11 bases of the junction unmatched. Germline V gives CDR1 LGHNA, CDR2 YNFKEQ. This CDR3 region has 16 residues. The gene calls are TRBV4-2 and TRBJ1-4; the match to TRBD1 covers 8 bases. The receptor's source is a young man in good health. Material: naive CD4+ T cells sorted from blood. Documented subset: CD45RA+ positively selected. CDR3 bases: TGTGCCAGCAGCCCCTCTAACGGACAGGGAGGTGAAAAACTGTTTTTT. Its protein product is CASSPSNGQGGEKLFF.